Each of the 3 T cell receptor beta chains below was sequenced from the same sample in a study of T cell responses to AZD1222 COVID-19 vaccine. Clones were sequenced by immunoSEQ multiplex PCR, and TCRdb holds only the in-frame ones, with some missing. The sample records approximately 190,000 clones, around 87% being singletons. The sample consisted of peripheral blood, taken on day 0 of MenACWY control vaccination. All receptors come from an adult in good health.

The V call is TRBV5-1, the J call TRBJ1-3; D not certain. V lost 0 bases and J lost 0, with 13 bases in between. The germline V gene encodes CDR1 SGHRS and CDR2 YFSETQ. The CDR3 spans 17 residues. CDR3 sequence: CASSLALLGSSGNTIYF. The CDR3 region has the DNA TGCGCCAGCAGCTTGGCATTGTTGGGGAGCTCTGGAAACACCATATATTTT.

The rearrangement links TRBV7-2 to TRBJ1-4, with TRBD1 matching over 9 bases. V lost 5 bases and J lost 5; bases outside the gene matches: 9. Germline CDR1 SGHTA, CDR2 FQGNSA. This CDR3 has 16 residues. This CDR3 is CASSTRGQGPNEKLFF. The CDR3 DNA reads as TGTGCCAGCAGCACACGAGGACAGGGGCCAAATGAAAAACTGTTTTTT.

V usage is TRBV28 and J usage is TRBJ2-1, with 9 bases that match TRBD2. Trimming took 3 bases from V and 5 from J; bases not matched to a gene: 11. The CDR3 is made up of 17 amino acids. CDR1 is MDHEN and CDR2 is SYDVKM in the germline V gene. CDR3 nucleotides: TGTGCCAGCAGTTTGGCCCCTCTAGCGGGATCCGACAATGAGCAGTTCTTC. Its protein product is CASSLAPLAGSDNEQFF. The full variable domain, its missing parts supplied by reference TRBV28 and TRBJ2-1, is DVKVTQSSRYLVKRTGEKVFLECVQDMDHENMFWYRQDPGLGLRLIYFSYDVKMKEKGDIPEGYSVSREKKERFSLILESASTNQTSMYLCASSLAPLAGSDNEQFFGPGTRLTVL.